This TCR beta chain was profiled in a study of cytomegalovirus exposure and HLA in healthy donors. Study summary: Early on, a data release was issued that held 80 million or so unique TCRs from HLA-typed donors. Study outcomes and limitations: Testing in vitro showed a few CMV-associated chains specific for CMV antigens.

The PCR contained 60 Vbeta and 13 Jbeta primers. Sequenced by immunoSEQ multiplex PCR; TCRdb stores in-frame clones only, minus some. Of over 150,000 clones in the sample, 80% were seen once. Each donor was nominally healthy when sampled (though unrecorded immune exposures were likely). To note about this clone: Its antigen is not identified.

The clonotype originates from a man between 18 and 29 years old in good health and CMV-seropositive. Sequencing was done on a sample of PBMCs.

In DNA form, the CDR3 reads TGTGCCAGCCCACTAACGCCCGGGACCTACGAGCAGTACTTC. Translated, it gives CASPLTPGTYEQYF. The chain links TRBV18 to TRBJ2-7, with D perhaps TRBD2 (5 bases). Trimming stripped 8 bases from V and 2 bases from J, with 16 bases between. Germline CDR1 reads KGHSH; CDR2 reads LQKENI. This CDR3 has 14 amino acids. The variable domain in full, completed from reference TRBV18 and TRBJ2-7, reads NAGVMQNPRHLVRRRGQEARLRCSPMKGHSHVYWYRQLPEEGLKFMVYLQKENIIDESGMPKERFSAEFPKEGPSILRIQQVVRGDSAAYFCASPLTPGTYEQYFGPGTRLTVT.